This TCR beta chain was sequenced in a study of blood T cells in healthy people across ages. Combining a sample-barcoded 5' primer with a J-beta primer mix, a second PCR ran for about 7 to 11 cycles. One entry per CDR3 protein results from TCRdb running MiXCR on the 5' RACE reads. The sample contains some 900,000 distinct CDR3 sequences, around 26% of which appear only once. In its sample, this clonotype was seen a few times. Germline V gives CDR1 MNHEY, CDR2 SMNVEV (reference sequence). The CDR3 runs to 15 residues. V was cut by 2 bases and J by 4 bases, with 12 bases left in between. The chain combines TRBV27 with TRBJ1-5, with D hard to call. The sample consisted of blood. This TCR came from a woman older than 75 in good health. DNA of the CDR3: TGTGCCAGCAGTTTAGCCGCGACTGGGAATCAGCCCCAGCATTTT. The encoded protein is CASSLAATGNQPQHF.